This T cell receptor beta chain was documented in a study of blood T cell repertoires in COVID-19 (dated by TCRdb to about 2020). Study-wide context: Samples from collaborators originated in the United States, Italy and Spain and spanned both the acute and convalescent phases of COVID-19. The prospective study material was composed of cDNA or gDNA derived from T cells, B-cell-depleted T cells, or PBMCs. Sample metadata almost always included a de-identified subject ID, COVID-19 status, age in years and sex. Where available, HLA class I and class II types were taken from metadata supplied by the sample provider and were not determined by assay-based typing. Deeply sampled blood TCRbeta repertoires from subjects exposed to, actively infected with, or recovered from COVID-19 were included in the dataset. The samples were drawn from two sources: the first 160 participants of the ongoing ImmuneRACE study, and 1,254 subjects contributed by 6 global collaborators. A freely available public database, intended as a resource for researchers studying the immune response to SARS-CoV-2, is where the repertoires were released.

TCRbeta CDR3 regions were amplified from genomic DNA using the immunoSEQ Assay, a bias-controlled multiplex PCR. Concerning the study's data processing: Within the assay, amplification of reference gene primers was used to estimate how many nucleated cells each sample contained. To quantify the absolute abundance of each unique TCRbeta CDR3 rearrangement, sequence reads were collapsed and filtered. For each sample, productive Simpson clonality was calculated as the square root of Simpson's diversity index over productive rearrangements. In its TCRdb copy, this immuneACCESS table keeps in-frame sequences only and misses some clones. Where compared with another copy, unresolved V genes explain less than half of these, and the others have no known cause. V, J and clone size reflect that table, while D and trimming were determined from the DNA. The sample includes approximately 150,000 clones, with approximately 90% observed a single time. Together, the top ten hold approximately 9% of the sample.

From cysteine to phenylalanine, the CDR3 is 17 amino acids long. Solely the CDR3 DNA is kept, with 51 bases framed from the first base. After removal of 2 bases from V and 1 base from J, the junction retains 13 bases not matched to a gene. The germline V gene provides CDR1 SQVTM and CDR2 ANQGSEA. Study-wide conclusions, independent of this receptor: The amount of clinical and demographic metadata varied by source and participant and was provided uncurated.

Concerning this clone: Its antigen is not yet known. Base qualities are missing; no much larger clone stands one base away.

Whole blood was collected in K2EDTA tubes by collaborating institutions according to the institutions' own protocols. For TCRbeta analysis, collaborators shipped samples in one of three forms: frozen whole blood, isolated PBMCs, or DNA extracted from either of those sample types. This sequence originates from a woman aged 45-59 years with active or convalescent COVID-19. The rearranged chain carries TRBV29-1 and TRBJ1-2; 7 of the junction bases match TRBD1. The sample was peripheral blood. The CDR3 here reads CSVETPSAGGNNYGYTF. The nucleotide sequence reads TGCAGCGTTGAAACCCCGTCGGCAGGGGGAAATAACTATGGCTACACCTTC.